Here is one TCR delta chain with its context. This clone may be a read error of a much larger clone one base away. Different DNA sequences within this sample yield the same CDR3. These data originate in a study of gamma-delta chains in newborns, infants, children. At the level of the study: Polyclonal expansion of innate γδ T cells after birth follows microbial exposure.

TCRdb re-called clones from the reads via CATT. The sample lists roughly 2,000 delta-chain clones, around 3% occurring once. The V gene lost 0 bases and the J gene lost 2 bases, with 15 bases spanning the gap. The CDR3 has 16 amino acids. Germline CDR1 is GEAIGNYY and CDR2 is EKD. The J gene is TRDJ1, the V gene TRDV2; D possibly corresponds to TRDD3 (6 bases). Sequencing was done on a sample of blood. The sequence was obtained from a child in good health. DNA for the CDR3: TGTGCCTGTGACACCGTAGTACTTGGGGATACCGATAAACTCATCTTT. Translated: CACDTVVLGDTDKLIF.